This T cell receptor beta chain was retrieved from a study of T cells in Graves' hyperthyroidism and ophthalmopathy. Overall study findings and caveats: Model-based prediction identified ophthalmopathy a median about 7 months prior to its onset. A model of 13 V-J pairs discriminated ophthalmopathy from stable hyperthyroidism.

The TCR beta CDR3 regions underwent amplification using RNA transcripts as the source. First-round RT-PCR with HTBI primers amplified the TCR CDR3 region. A single record per CDR3 protein comes from TCRdb applying MiXCR to the multiplex PCR reads. This sample carries around 690,000 distinct CDR3 sequences, roughly 17% of them seen once, and the ten largest clones take around 16%. With 3 bases removed from V and 5 bases from J, the gap between germline ends came to 10 bases. Germline lookup yields CDR1 MNHEY and CDR2 SVGAGI. The CDR3 sequence is 13 residues long. This clonotype has ten or more counts. Its antigen is as yet unknown.

The sample comprised blood. This sequence joins TRBV6-5 and TRBJ1-1; D is unresolved. The sequence came from a man aged 50 to 60 with Graves' hyperthyroidism. The CDR3 spells CASSYKRATEAFF. CDR3 nucleotides: TGTGCCAGCAGTTATAAGAGGGCTACTGAAGCTTTCTTT.